What follows are 22 T cell receptor beta chains derived from one specimen sequenced in a study of PD-1 blockade in mismatch repair-deficient tumors. Repertoires were generated with immunoSEQ multiplex PCR, while TCRdb's copy carries only in-frame clones and drops some. The table includes under 85,000 clones, 70% to 85% detected once. Material: peripheral blood, obtained 2 weeks after starting pembrolizumab. These receptors were taken from an adult with mismatch repair-deficient cancer.

This clone has a single count. This chain connects TRBV5-6 to TRBJ2-1; TRBD2 agrees at 7 bases. This CDR3 is 15 amino acids long. Germline lookup yields CDR1 SGHDT and CDR2 YYEEEE. Trimming at V came to 1 base and at J to 7 bases, leaving 8 bases not matched to a gene. The CDR3 sequence: CASSLLGRRQNEQFF. The CDR3 DNA is TGTGCCAGCAGCTTGCTCGGGAGGCGCCAAAATGAGCAGTTCTTC.

The gene calls are TRBV27 and TRBJ2-7, with D perhaps given as TRBD1 or TRBD2 (5 bases each). This CDR3 comprises 14 residues. V dropped 5 bases and J dropped 2 bases, with 13 bases sitting between them. Germline CDR1 MNHEY, CDR2 SMNVEV (reference sequence). The CDR3 sequence: CASSTGPIPYEQYF. In DNA form, the CDR3 reads TGTGCCAGCAGTACGGGACCGATACCCTACGAGCAGTACTTC.

This clone has a handful of counts. The chain joins TRBV5-6 to TRBJ2-3; unclear D gene. The V gene lost 3 bases and the J gene lost 2 bases, with 16 bases spanning the gap. From germline, CDR1 is SGHDT and CDR2 YYEEEE. The CDR3 runs to 16 residues. The CDR3 sequence: CASSSPWVGDTDTQYF. For the CDR3, the DNA is TGTGCCAGCAGCTCCCCGTGGGTCGGTGACACAGATACGCAGTATTTT.

This sequence joins TRBV19 and TRBJ1-4; D unresolved. CDR1 is LNHDA and CDR2 is SQIVND in the germline V gene (reference sequence). Trimming shortened V by 4 bases and J by 4 bases, and 13 bases separated the two germline ends. The CDR3 extends over 15 amino acids. The CDR3 is CASSTGITSNEKLFF. DNA for the CDR3: TGTGCCAGTAGTACCGGGATCACGAGTAATGAAAAACTGTTTTTT.

The chain is built from TRBV7-8 and TRBJ2-1; D is unclear. V was cut by 0 bases and J by 7 bases, with 4 bases left in between. This CDR3 has 12 amino acids. Looked up from germline, CDR1 is SGHVS and CDR2 is FQNEAQ. For the CDR3, the DNA is TGTGCCAGCAGCTTAGCGTTTAATGAGCAGTTCTTC. This sequence encodes CASSLAFNEQFF.

The chain carries TRBV27 and TRBJ1-1, with 11 positions matching TRBD1. The CDR3 length is 17 residues. Looked up from germline, CDR1 is MNHEY and CDR2 is SMNVEV (reference sequence). Unmatched junction bases numbered 11, after V lost 3 bases and J lost 5 bases. The DNA for the CDR3 is TGTGCCAGCAGTTTGGACAGGGGGCGTAGGGTAGGTACTGAAGCTTTCTTT. The encoded protein is CASSLDRGRRVGTEAFF.

The rearrangement links TRBV30 to TRBJ2-7, with 8 bases lining up with TRBD2. The CDR3 extends over 14 amino acids. V was pared by 2 bases and J by 5 bases, with 8 bases of the junction left unmatched. CDR1 is GTSNPN and CDR2 is SVGIG in the germline V gene (reference sequence). The CDR3 sequence is CAWSIGSGIDEQYF. The CDR3 nucleotides read TGTGCCTGGAGTATTGGTAGCGGGATTGACGAGCAGTACTTC.

This rearrangement joins TRBV6-1 to TRBJ1-1; D is possibly TRBD1 (6 bases). Trimming left V 1 base short and J 7 bases short, with 16 bases between. CDR1 is MNHNS, CDR2 SASEGT, per germline. The CDR3 has 15 amino acids. The CDR3 sequence is CASSEVGQGLREAFF. Written as DNA, the CDR3 is TGTGCCAGCAGTGAAGTTGGCCAGGGGCTCCGTGAAGCTTTCTTT.

The sample holds one count of this clone. V is TRBV7-2 and J is TRBJ2-2, with D perhaps TRBD2 (6 bases). V was trimmed by 2 bases and J by 0 bases, leaving 7 bases between them. The CDR3 loop spans 15 amino acids. Germline V gives CDR1 SGHTA, CDR2 FQGNSA. CDR3 nucleotides: TGTGCCAGCAGCTTATCTAGCGCGAACACCGGGGAGCTGTTTTTT. Amino acid sequence: CASSLSSANTGELFF.

The chain is built from TRBV6-6 and TRBJ1-5; 11 nucleotides match TRBD1. The V gene's germline CDR1 is MNHNY and CDR2 SVGAGI (reference sequence). V shed 6 bases and J 5 bases; nucleotides not matched to a gene: 3. This CDR3 comprises 14 residues. The CDR3 reads CASSRGQGDQPQHF. CDR3 DNA: TGTGCCAGCAGCCGGGGACAGGGGGATCAGCCCCAGCATTTT.

The rearrangement joins TRBV11-2 to TRBJ2-5; 8 nucleotides align to TRBD1. There are 15 residues in the CDR3. Germline lookup yields CDR1 SGHAT and CDR2 FQNNGV. V trimming: 4 bases; J trimming: 5 bases; junction bases outside the gene matches: 9. CDR3 nucleotides: TGTGCCAGCAGCTGGGAGAGCAGGGGGCTGGAGACCCAGTACTTC. It translates to CASSWESRGLETQYF. The variable domain in full, with the rest retrieved from reference TRBV11-2 and TRBJ2-5, is EAGVAQSPRYKIIEKRQSVAFWCNPISGHATLYWYQQILGQGPKLLIQFQNNGVVDDSQLPKDRFSAERLKGVDSTLKIQPAKLEDSAVYLCASSWESRGLETQYFGPGTRLLVL.

This clone came up once. This sequence joins TRBV18 and TRBJ1-2; D is possibly TRBD1 (5 bases). The CDR3 is made up of 13 amino acids. The ends were cut back, 2 bases at V and 6 bases at J, with 10 bases in the middle. In germline, CDR1 is KGHSH, CDR2 LQKENI. The CDR3 region has the DNA TGTGCCAGCTCACCAAACAGGAACCATGGCTACACCTTC. Translated, it gives CASSPNRNHGYTF.

This sequence joins TRBV6-6 and TRBJ2-7, with 10 bases matching TRBD1. V lost 5 bases to trimming and J lost 6 bases; unmatched junction nucleotides: 1. The CDR3 extends over 12 amino acids. Germline CDR1 MNHNY, CDR2 SVGAGI (reference sequence). CDR3 sequence: CASSDRGLEQYF. The CDR3 DNA sequence: TGTGCCAGCAGTGACAGGGGGCTCGAGCAGTACTTC.

This sequence joins TRBV7-9 and TRBJ1-1, with D unresolved. CDR3 length: 14 amino acids. Germline-derived CDR1 and CDR2 are SEHNR and FQNEAQ (reference sequence). Trimming removed 1 base from V and 1 base from J, with 7 bases in between. DNA for the CDR3: TGTGCCAGCAGCTTAGGTATGGGGAACACTGAAGCTTTCTTT. Its protein is CASSLGMGNTEAFF.

This clone was found once. The chain couples TRBV5-4 to TRBJ2-5; D not certain. Germline CDR1 SGHNT, CDR2 YYREEE (reference sequence). V gave up 1 base and J gave up 0 bases, with 1 base separating them. This CDR3 spans 12 amino acids. The CDR3 nucleotides read TGTGCCAGCAGCTTGAACCAAGAGACCCAGTACTTC. This codes for CASSLNQETQYF.

The CDR3 is CASSEFGTSGRIYEQYF. Here the CDR3 DNA reads TGTGCCAGCAGTGAATTTGGGACTAGCGGGAGAATCTACGAGCAGTACTTC. This chain uses TRBV25-1 with TRBJ2-7; the match to TRBD2 covers 14 bases. V lost 1 base, J lost 3 bases, and 5 bases stayed unmatched. The CDR3 extends over 17 amino acids. CDR1 and CDR2 (germline): MGHDK, SYGVNS.

The chain links TRBV5-1 to TRBJ1-2; D call uncertain. There are 14 residues in the CDR3. The V and J ends lost 0 bases and 4 bases respectively, with 10 bases between them. Per the germline V gene, CDR1 is SGHRS and CDR2 is YFSETQ. The CDR3 sequence: CASSLEKGRYGYTF. CDR3 nucleotide sequence: TGCGCCAGCAGCTTGGAGAAGGGTCGCTATGGCTACACCTTC.

The V call is TRBV7-9, the J call TRBJ2-7, with TRBD2 as a possible D gene (5 bases). This CDR3 has 16 residues. Germline V gene sequence: CDR1 SEHNR, CDR2 FQNEAQ (reference sequence). V lost 5 bases and J lost 0, with 17 bases in between. The CDR3 loop is CASSGVRVESSYEQYF. DNA of the CDR3: TGTGCCAGCAGCGGCGTGAGGGTGGAGAGCTCCTACGAGCAGTACTTC.

V is TRBV7-9 and J is TRBJ2-1; 8 bases are shared with TRBD2. CDR3 length equals 16 residues. V was clipped by 2 bases and J by 5 bases; unmatched bases: 8. Germline V gene sequence: CDR1 SEHNR, CDR2 FQNEAQ (reference sequence). This chain's CDR3 is CASSLMSGRWDNEQFF. Here the CDR3 DNA reads TGTGCCAGCAGCTTAATGAGCGGGAGATGGGACAATGAGCAGTTCTTC.

V gene TRBV11-3 combines with J gene TRBJ2-3; D is perhaps TRBD1 or TRBD2 (5 bases each). The germline V and J ends were trimmed by 4 bases and 0 bases, with 8 bases remaining between them. CDR1 and CDR2 from the germline V gene are SGHNT and YENEEA. The CDR3 covers 14 residues. The CDR3 DNA reads TGTGCCAGCAGCTCGGGACGGAGCACAGATACGCAGTATTTT. Its translation: CASSSGRSTDTQYF.

This clone came up a few times. J is TRBJ2-5 and V is TRBV11-2, with TRBD1 as a possible D gene (5 bases). This CDR3 contains 14 residues. The V gene's germline CDR1 is SGHAT and CDR2 FQNNGV. V lost 2 bases and J lost 5, with 12 bases in between. For the CDR3, the DNA is TGTGCCAGCAGCTTATTGACAGCTGGGGAGACCCAGTACTTC. As protein: CASSLLTAGETQYF.

The rearrangement joins TRBV19 to TRBJ1-2, with D hard to call. This CDR3 region has 13 residues. CDR1 is LNHDA and CDR2 is SQIVND in the germline V gene (reference sequence). The V end lost 5 bases, the J end lost 4 bases, and 11 bases lay between the germline ends. The CDR3: CASSGRESYGYTF. The CDR3, as DNA: TGTGCCAGTAGTGGGAGGGAGAGCTATGGCTACACCTTC.